These 21 T cell receptor beta chains came from one sample sequenced in a study of cytomegalovirus exposure and HLA in healthy donors (dated 2017 in TCRdb). The library was prepared using the immunoSEQ multiplex PCR assay. For the multiplex PCR, a mixture combining 60 forward primers for TCR Vbeta segments and 13 reverse primers for TCR Jbeta segments was used. The clones in this table, taken by TCRdb from immuneACCESS, are in-frame only. Not every clone is retained; where verified, under half of the shortfall comes from an unresolved V gene, and the cause of the rest is unknown. This sample's clone table shows 95,000 to 150,000 clones. The ten largest clones add up to about 3.5% of the sample. Specimen: PBMCs. Source of these receptors: a man aged 18 to 29 in good health and CMV-seronegative.

This chain uses TRBV6-5 with TRBJ2-1; D might be TRBD2 (5 bases). CDR1 and CDR2 from the germline V gene are MNHEY and SVGAGI. The CDR3 contains 15 residues. V lost 8 bases, J lost 0 bases, and 14 bases lay in between. CDR3 in DNA: TGTGCCAGCCCACTGGAGCGGAGCTCCTACAATGAGCAGTTCTTC. Its protein is CASPLERSSYNEQFF.

The chain joins TRBV4-1 to TRBJ1-2; D is uncertain. The V end was cut by 3 bases, the J end by 6 bases, with 23 bases between. The CDR3 sequence is 17 residues long. Germline V gives CDR1 MGHRA, CDR2 YSYEKL. CDR3 region: CASSQSADLGWVNGYTF. The DNA for the CDR3 is TGCGCCAGCAGCCAGTCAGCGGATCTGGGGTGGGTAAATGGCTACACCTTC.

The genes are TRBV7-2 and TRBJ1-2; the D is unclear. Germline-derived CDR1 and CDR2 are SGHTA and FQGNSA. This CDR3 comprises 16 residues. V was pared by 2 bases and J by 0 bases, with 13 bases between. The CDR3 reads CASSLSPATTNYGYTF. CDR3 DNA: TGTGCCAGCAGCTTATCGCCTGCGACAACTAACTATGGCTACACCTTC.

The gene calls are TRBV27 and TRBJ2-1, with D possibly matching TRBD1 (6 bases). Germline loops: CDR1 MNHEY, CDR2 SMNVEV (reference sequence). V lost 3 bases and J lost 0, with 12 bases in between. CDR3 length: 16 amino acids. The CDR3 protein is CASSLRTEVSYNEQFF. The CDR3 nucleotides read TGTGCCAGCAGTTTGAGGACAGAAGTCTCCTACAATGAGCAGTTCTTC.

This chain joins TRBV12-5 and TRBJ2-1; 11 bases align to TRBD2. Germline loops: CDR1 LGHNT, CDR2 FRNRAP. Germline trimming cut 0 bases from V and 10 bases from J; bases unmatched to any gene: 14. This CDR3 region has 18 residues. The CDR3 DNA reads as TGTGCTAGTGGTTTGGTACGAGAAGGTCTAGCGGGAGGTGGCGAGCAGTTCTTC. It specifies CASGLVREGLAGGGEQFF.

The chain is built from TRBV5-6 and TRBJ1-1; D uncertain. Per the germline V gene, CDR1 is SGHDT and CDR2 is YYEEEE. This CDR3 has 13 residues. V lost 2 bases, J lost 6 bases, and 11 bases lay in between. The CDR3 reads CASSLNRAAEAFF. The CDR3 DNA reads TGTGCCAGCAGCTTAAATAGAGCGGCTGAAGCTTTCTTT.

V is TRBV6-1 and J is TRBJ2-5; 7 positions match TRBD1. Germline CDR1 MNHNS, CDR2 SASEGT. This CDR3 is 15 amino acids long. Germline trimming cut 3 bases from V and 3 bases from J; bases unmatched to any gene: 7. CDR3 bases: TGTGCCAGCAGTGATCCTACAGGGGACGAAGAGACCCAGTACTTC. Amino acid sequence: CASSDPTGDEETQYF.

This sequence joins TRBV30 and TRBJ1-3; a possible D gene is TRBD1 (6 bases). CDR1 is GTSNPN and CDR2 is SVGIG in the germline V gene (reference sequence). This CDR3 is 15 amino acids long. V was trimmed by 3 bases and J by 4 bases, leaving 16 bases between them. Here the CDR3 reads CAWRPPGVAGNTIYF. The CDR3 nucleotides read TGTGCCTGGAGGCCTCCAGGGGTCGCGGGAAACACCATATATTTT.

The chain couples TRBV19 to TRBJ1-2; 7 bases map to TRBD1. Germline V lookup: CDR1 LNHDA, CDR2 SQIVND (reference sequence). The J segment lost 7 bases and the V segment lost 6 bases, leaving 5 bases of the junction unmatched. The CDR3 runs to 12 residues. The DNA of the CDR3 is TGTGCCAGTAGCGACAGGGAGAGTGGCTACACCTTC. Its protein product is CASSDRESGYTF.

The V gene is TRBV18, the J gene TRBJ2-1, with 7 bases fitting TRBD2. V was pared by 3 bases and J by 7 bases, with 9 bases of the junction left unmatched. This CDR3 spans 15 amino acids. Germline V lookup: CDR1 KGHSH, CDR2 LQKENI. CDR3 sequence (DNA): TGTGCCAGCTCACCGTGGGGGGAGGGCCCGAATGAGCAGTTCTTC. This gives the protein CASSPWGEGPNEQFF.

The V call is TRBV11-1, the J call TRBJ1-4; D is uncertain. The CDR3 has 12 amino acids. Trimming removed 4 bases from V and 7 bases from J, with 7 bases in between. Germline V lookup: CDR1 SGHAT, CDR2 FQDESV (reference sequence). CDR3 loop: CASSSAGEKLFF. CDR3 sequence (DNA): TGTGCCAGCAGCTCGGCGGGTGAAAAACTGTTTTTT. Variable domain in full (rest from reference TRBV11-1 and TRBJ1-4): EAEVAQSPRYKITEKSQAVAFWCDPISGHATLYWYRQILGQGPELLVQFQDESVVDDSQLPKDRFSAERLKGVDSTLKIQPAELGDSAMYLCASSSAGEKLFFGSGTQLSVL.

The chain recombines TRBV18 with TRBJ1-1; D not certain. V was shortened by 0 bases and J by 3 bases, with 14 bases between the two germline ends. CDR3 size: 16 residues. The germline CDR1 and CDR2 sequences are KGHSH and LQKENI. In nucleotides, the CDR3 is TGTGCCAGCTCACCACCACTTCGATCCAAACACACTGAAGCTTTCTTT. It codes for CASSPPLRSKHTEAFF. Full variable domain (remainder filled in from reference TRBV18 and TRBJ1-1): NAGVMQNPRHLVRRRGQEARLRCSPMKGHSHVYWYRQLPEEGLKFMVYLQKENIIDESGMPKERFSAEFPKEGPSILRIQQVVRGDSAAYFCASSPPLRSKHTEAFFGQGTRLTVV.

The V call is TRBV5-1, the J call TRBJ2-7; D is possibly TRBD1 (5 bases). Germline assignment: CDR1 SGHRS and CDR2 YFSETQ. The CDR3 is 12 residues long. V dropped 3 bases and J dropped 11 bases, with 15 bases sitting between them. The CDR3 nucleotides are TGCGCCAGCAGCTCAGGGAATGGGAACGAGTACTTC. Its translation: CASSSGNGNEYF.

The chain combines TRBV9 with TRBJ2-2; 9 bases are a match to TRBD2. CDR1 is SGDLS and CDR2 is YYNGEE in the germline V gene. The trim removed 5 bases at V and 2 bases at J, leaving 7 bases unmatched. The CDR3 sequence is 16 residues long. The CDR3 coding sequence is TGTGCCAGCAGACGGCGGGAGGGCCCAAACACCGGGGAGCTGTTTTTT. Protein: CASRRREGPNTGELFF.

In regard to this clone: One end of the junction varies from germline; a read error may be responsible. The chain joins TRBV10-2 to TRBJ2-3; D gene ambiguous. The V gene's germline CDR1 is WSHSY and CDR2 SAAADI. The CDR3 runs to 14 residues. The CDR3 spells CASGDSQTTDTQYF. In DNA form, the CDR3 reads TGCGCCAGCGGTGATAGTCAAACCACAGATACGCAGTATTTT.

The chain is built from TRBV27 and TRBJ2-3, with D possibly TRBD2 on 5 matching bases. Trimming stripped 2 bases from V and 4 bases from J, with 13 bases between. Germline V lookup: CDR1 MNHEY, CDR2 SMNVEV (reference sequence). This CDR3 spans 15 amino acids. The CDR3 is CASSLIATMADTQYF. Here the CDR3 DNA reads TGTGCCAGCAGTTTAATAGCGACAATGGCAGATACGCAGTATTTT.

The chain links TRBV19 to TRBJ2-7, with a tentative D call TRBD2 (6 bases). CDR3 length: 16 residues. V lost 5 bases and J 1 base, leaving 18 bases between the germline ends. Germline V gene sequence: CDR1 LNHDA, CDR2 SQIVND (reference sequence). The CDR3 region has the DNA TGTGCCAGTAGTCAACCACAGACCGGACTATCCTACGAGCAGTACTTC. This translates into CASSQPQTGLSYEQYF.

The chain is built from TRBV6-1 and TRBJ2-1; the D gene is possibly TRBD1 (6 bases). The CDR3 runs to 14 residues. Germline assignment: CDR1 MNHNS and CDR2 SASEGT. Between the trimmed V and J ends, which lost 4 bases and 3 bases, there was a span of 10 bases. CDR3 sequence (DNA): TGTGCCAGCAGTGTTGAAGGGGGCTACAATGAGCAGTTCTTC. It codes for CASSVEGGYNEQFF.

The chain couples TRBV9 to TRBJ2-6; perhaps TRBD1 as D (8 bases). Germline V gives CDR1 SGDLS, CDR2 YYNGEE. The CDR3 has 23 residues. V was clipped by 3 bases and J by 7 bases, with 38 bases between them. CDR3 nucleotides: TGTGCCAGCAGCGACCTGGGGGGGACAGGTCCCGAGTCCGTACCAGGTAGAGCCAACGTCCTGACTTTC. This sequence encodes CASSDLGGTGPESVPGRANVLTF.

The CDR3 region is CASSPPFRTSNPDTQYF. For the CDR3, the DNA is TGTGCCAGCTCACCCCCTTTTAGGACTAGCAACCCAGATACGCAGTATTTT. This chain links TRBV18 with TRBJ2-3; 8 bases map to TRBD2. Germline V gene sequence: CDR1 KGHSH, CDR2 LQKENI. This CDR3 has 17 amino acids. V gave up 3 bases and J gave up 4 bases; unmatched junction bases: 12.

The J gene is TRBJ1-2, the V gene TRBV2; TRBD1 aligns across 7 bases. Germline CDR1 SNHLY, CDR2 FYNNEI. The CDR3 length is 11 residues. Trimming at V came to 9 bases and at J to 5 bases, leaving 3 bases not matched to a gene. DNA of the CDR3: TGTGCCAGGACAGGGTTTTATGGCTACACCTTC. The encoded protein is CARTGFYGYTF. The full variable domain, completed using reference TRBV2 and TRBJ1-2, is EPEVTQTPSHQVTQMGQEVILRCVPISNHLYFYWYRQILGQKVEFLVSFYNNEISEKSEIFDDQFSVERPDGSNFTLKIRSTKLEDSAMYFCARTGFYGYTFGSGTRLTVV.